Presented here are 21 T cell receptor beta chains from one specimen sequenced in a study of CD8+CD57+ T cells in acquired aplastic anemia. Genomic DNA, serving as template, underwent TCR beta VDJ and CDR3 profiling. TCRdb re-called the reads with MiXCR, one entry per CDR3 protein. The sample consists of roughly 280,000 distinct CDR3 sequences, 50% to 65% of them appearing once. Before being chosen for sequencing, patients had shown CD8+CD57+ cell expansion by flow cytometry. Source material: sorted CD4+, CD8+, or CD8+CD57+ T cells (not recorded which) from PBMCs. The source is a human donor with aplastic anemia.

This clonotype was counted between two and nine times. The chain links TRBV6-6 to TRBJ2-2; perhaps TRBD1 as D (6 bases). This CDR3 contains 15 residues. Looked up from germline, CDR1 is MNHNY and CDR2 is SVGAGI (reference sequence). The V and J ends lost 5 bases and 5 bases respectively, with 15 bases between them. Written as DNA, the CDR3 is TGTGCCAGCAGTGGCACACAGGGACGGACCGGGGAGCTGTTTTTT. Amino acid sequence: CASSGTQGRTGELFF.

The chain links TRBV7-3 to TRBJ2-1; no reliable D call. The CDR3 totals 14 residues. V was cut by 9 bases and J by 6 bases, with 18 bases left in between. Germline V CDR1 and CDR2: SGHTA, FQGTGA. CDR3 in DNA: TGTGCCAGTAGTATCACTGCTGGTGCCAATGAGCAGTTCTTC. Its translation is CASSITAGANEQFF. Filled out from reference TRBV7-3 and TRBJ2-1, the complete variable domain reads GAGVSQTPSNKVTEKGKYVELRCDPISGHTALYWYRQSLGQGPEFLIYFQGTGAADDSGLPNDRFFAVRPEGSVSTLKIQRTERGDSAVYLCASSITAGANEQFFGPGTRLTVL.

The chain joins TRBV2 to TRBJ2-7; D unresolved. Trimming shortened V by 0 bases and J by 7 bases, and 4 bases separated the two germline ends. This CDR3 has 11 amino acids. Per germline, CDR1 SNHLY and CDR2 FYNNEI. The CDR3 is CASSEAGEQYF. The DNA of the CDR3 is TGTGCCAGCAGTGAAGCGGGAGAGCAGTACTTC.

The genes are TRBV5-5 and TRBJ1-6, with unresolved D. The CDR3 sequence is 13 residues long. V was trimmed by 4 bases and J by 6 bases, leaving 8 bases between them. CDR1 SGHKS and CDR2 YYEKEE come from the germline V gene (reference sequence). The CDR3 region has the DNA TGTGCCAGCAGCCTGTTTTCTAATTCACCCCTCCACTTT. Amino acid sequence: CASSLFSNSPLHF. Together with reference TRBV5-5 and TRBJ1-6, the CDR3 gives the full variable domain: DAGVTQSPTHLIKTRGQQVTLRCSPISGHKSVSWYQQVLGQGPQFIFQYYEKEERGRGNFPDRFSARQFPNYSSELNVNALLLGDSALYLCASSLFSNSPLHFGNGTRLTVT.

This clonotype appeared a few times. The chain combines TRBV20-1 with TRBJ2-3, with a weak D call TRBD2 (6 bases). This CDR3 comprises 18 residues. Germline CDR1 DFQATT, CDR2 SNEGSKA (reference sequence). Trimming pared 0 bases from V and 5 bases from J, leaving 24 bases between. CDR3 nucleotides: TGCAGTGCTAGAGATACGGGCGGGACCTCCTTACGGGGAGATACGCAGTATTTT. It yields the protein CSARDTGGTSLRGDTQYF.

This sequence joins TRBV9 and TRBJ1-5; unclear D gene. Trimming left V 4 bases short and J 2 bases short, with 19 bases between. Germline V gene data show CDR1 as SGDLS and CDR2 as YYNGEE. The CDR3 has 17 residues. In DNA, the CDR3 is TGTGCCAGCAGCCCCAGGAGCGGGAGGAGCGGCAATCAGCCCCAGCATTTT. It codes for CASSPRSGRSGNQPQHF.

The genes are TRBV5-4 and TRBJ1-2, with 10 positions matching TRBD1. After removal of 4 bases from V and 7 bases from J, the junction contained 10 bases not matched to a gene. The CDR3 is 15 residues long. Germline CDR1 reads SGHNT; CDR2 reads YYREEE (reference sequence). CDR3 residues: CASSPGGTGVRGYTF. The CDR3 DNA follows: TGTGCCAGCAGCCCCGGAGGGACAGGGGTACGTGGCTACACCTTC.

At least ten counts were recorded for this clonotype. The chain joins TRBV24-1 to TRBJ1-5; 9 nucleotides line up with TRBD1. Germline-derived CDR1 and CDR2 are KGHDR and SFDVKD. V lost 4 bases and J lost 3; bases outside the gene matches: 6. This CDR3 is 16 amino acids long. The CDR3 DNA reads TGTGCCACCAGTGAAACCGGGACAGGGTTCAATCAGCCCCAGCATTTT. Its translation: CATSETGTGFNQPQHF.

The chain couples TRBV20-1 to TRBJ1-1; the D gene is possibly TRBD1 (5 bases). This CDR3 is 13 amino acids long. The germline V gene encodes CDR1 DFQATT and CDR2 SNEGSKA (reference sequence). Trimming pared 3 bases from V and 3 bases from J, leaving 11 bases between. Written as DNA, the CDR3 is TGCAGTGCTAGGGGGGATACTGACACTGAAGCTTTCTTT. Translation gives CSARGDTDTEAFF.

The chain couples TRBV12-3 or TRBV12-4 to TRBJ1-1; tentatively, D is TRBD1 (6 bases). This CDR3 region has 14 residues. Trimming shortened V by 6 bases and J by 4 bases, and 15 bases separated the two germline ends. The DNA for the CDR3 is TGTGCCAGCAGGGTCGACAGGTTAGGCACTGAAGCTTTCTTT. Encoded protein: CASRVDRLGTEAFF.

The J gene is TRBJ2-5, the V gene TRBV24-1; D gene uncertain. CDR1 is KGHDR and CDR2 is SFDVKD in the germline V gene. The CDR3 consists of 15 residues. V was shortened by 6 bases and J by 3 bases, with 16 bases between the two germline ends. The DNA of the CDR3 is TGTGCCACCAGTCTCGCAGTAGATGGGGAAGAGACCCAGTACTTC. It yields the protein CATSLAVDGEETQYF.

This rearrangement joins TRBV25-1 to TRBJ2-7; D gene uncertain. CDR1 and CDR2 from the germline V gene are MGHDK and SYGVNS. This CDR3 spans 10 amino acids. V was shortened by 8 bases and J by 3 bases, with 5 bases between the two germline ends. The CDR3 loop reads CASELYEQYF. As DNA, the CDR3 is TGTGCCAGCGAGCTCTACGAGCAGTACTTC.

As for this clonotype: This sequence may be a read error, since a much larger clone differs from it by one base. J is TRBJ1-2 and V is TRBV3-1; TRBD1 matches at 7 bases. CDR3 length: 13 residues. The germline gives CDR1 LGHDT, CDR2 YNNKEL (reference sequence). With 4 bases clipped from V and 10 bases from J, the junction kept 9 bases outside the gene matches. The CDR3 protein is CASSLTGQTDYTF. Here the CDR3 DNA reads TGTGCCAGCAGCCTAACGGGACAGACCGACTACACCTTC.

On this clonotype: This likely comes from a read error, as the CDR3 has no conserved phenylalanine or tryptophan at its end. This rearrangement joins TRBV2 to TRBJ2-7; the D gene could be TRBD1 or TRBD2 (5 bases each). This CDR3 is 11 amino acids long. CDR1 SNHLY and CDR2 FYNNEI come from the germline V gene. The CDR3 nucleotides are TGTGCCAGCTGTGAGGGGAACGAGCAGTACCTC. Translated, it gives CASCEGNEQYL.

The sample holds many counts of this clonotype. This chain links TRBV6-6 with TRBJ2-7; D not certain. The V end lost 5 bases, the J end lost 6 bases, and 11 bases lay between the germline ends. This CDR3 has 12 amino acids. Germline V CDR1 and CDR2: MNHNY, SVGAGI (reference sequence). The CDR3: CASSPRGGEQYF. For the CDR3, the DNA is TGTGCCAGCAGTCCCCGCGGCGGCGAGCAGTACTTC.

This chain links TRBV5-8 with TRBJ2-5; no definite D call. Trimming removed 6 bases from V and 7 bases from J, with 13 bases in between. Germline loops: CDR1 SGHTS, CDR2 YDEGEE. The CDR3 totals 12 residues. The DNA for the CDR3 is TGTGCCAGCATTTTCTCGTGGGGGACCCAGTACTTC. The encoded protein is CASIFSWGTQYF.

This clonotype was counted a few times. The chain recombines TRBV7-9 with TRBJ1-2; 8 nucleotides align to TRBD1. The CDR3 totals 16 residues. CDR1 is SEHNR and CDR2 is FQNEAQ in the germline V gene (reference sequence). Unmatched junction bases numbered 9, after V lost 3 bases and J lost 3 bases. CDR3 protein: CASSLSGPGQDYGYTF. The DNA for the CDR3 is TGTGCCAGCAGCTTGTCGGGTCCGGGACAGGACTATGGCTACACCTTC.

The chain has TRBV2 and TRBJ1-5; D call uncertain. This CDR3 has 13 residues. V lost 3 bases and J lost 7, with 10 bases in between. Germline values: CDR1 SNHLY, CDR2 FYNNEI. The DNA of the CDR3 is TGTGCCAGCAGTGATTGGGGTTCGCAGCCCCAGCATTTT. This gives the protein CASSDWGSQPQHF. Filled out from reference TRBV2 and TRBJ1-5, the complete variable domain reads EPEVTQTPSHQVTQMGQEVILRCVPISNHLYFYWYRQILGQKVEFLVSFYNNEISEKSEIFDDQFSVERPDGSNFTLKIRSTKLEDSAMYFCASSDWGSQPQHFGDGTRLSIL.

To note about this clonotype: One end of the junction fails to match germline, which may point to a read error. The chain uses TRBV6-5 and TRBJ1-1; TRBD1 aligns across 8 bases. The germline V gene encodes CDR1 MNHEY and CDR2 SVGAGI. The CDR3 has 15 residues. The CDR3 coding sequence is TGTGCCAGCAGTTGGACAGGGTTCTCGAACGCTGAAGCTTTCTTT. Protein product: CASSWTGFSNAEAFF.

This clonotype was found many times. The chain couples TRBV5-1 to TRBJ2-1, with 10 positions matching TRBD2. The CDR3 sequence is 15 residues long. In germline, CDR1 is SGHRS, CDR2 YFSETQ. V was clipped by 4 bases and J by 2 bases; unmatched bases: 3. CDR3 nucleotides: TGCGCCAGCAGCCCGCTAGCGGGGGCCTACAATGAGCAGTTCTTC. Protein: CASSPLAGAYNEQFF. The complete variable domain, with remaining parts taken from reference TRBV5-1 and TRBJ2-1, reads KAGVTQTPRYLIKTRGQQVTLSCSPISGHRSVSWYQQTPGQGLQFLFEYFSETQRNKGNFPGRFSGRQFSNSRSEMNVSTLELGDSALYLCASSPLAGAYNEQFFGPGTRLTVL.

The chain links TRBV30 to TRBJ1-3; D unresolved. Germline V CDR1 and CDR2: GTSNPN, SVGIG (reference sequence). Trimming took 1 base from V and 0 from J, leaving 13 bases between them. The CDR3 extends over 16 amino acids. In DNA form, the CDR3 reads TGTGCCTGGAGTGCCCCTCCACGAAGCTCTGGAAACACCATATATTTT. Encoded protein: CAWSAPPRSSGNTIYF.